This T cell receptor beta chain derives from a study of patients and donors after allogeneic stem cell transplantation. The V segment lost 4 bases and the J segment 4 bases; nucleotides outside the gene matches: 8. This CDR3 comprises 16 residues. Germline V CDR1 and CDR2: SGDLS, YYNGEE. Via MiXCR, TCRdb re-called the RT-PCR reads, giving one row per CDR3 protein. The sample contains approximately 410,000 distinct CDR3 sequences, 16% of which appear only once. The sequenced sample consisted of blood, either unsorted or a sorted T cell fraction (not recorded which). The chain carries TRBV9 and TRBJ2-5; 12 bases align to TRBD2. This TCR derives from a human donor who was either an allogeneic HSCT recipient or a stem cell or donor lymphocyte infusion donor (not recorded which). It is not recorded whose cells these are; they may come from a transplant donor. The CDR3 coding sequence is TGTGCCAGCAGCTTTCTAGCGGGAGGGCCGGGAGAGACCCAGTACTTC. This translates into CASSFLAGGPGETQYF.